The rows below give T cell receptor beta chains drawn from one sample of a study of cytomegalovirus exposure and HLA in healthy donors. Clones were read by immunoSEQ multiplex PCR, and TCRdb kept only the in-frame ones, dropping some. Of approximately 59,000 clones listed, around 92% are singletons. Sequenced material: PBMCs. The source is a young man in good health and CMV-seropositive. Both conserved end residues are part of each CDR3. A D gene is named only where the DNA matches it firmly. Only part of the rows carry a size: once, few, many, or a class if the clone is expanded.

>TRBD1|TRBV28|TRBJ1-4|once
TGTGCCAGCAGTTTATCCCGACAGGGCGGAGGAGAAAAACTGTTTTTT
CASSLSRQGGGEKLFF
>-|TRBV5-1|TRBJ2-1|-
TGCGCCAGCAGCCCCAAAAGCACAGGAAATGAGCAGTTCTTC
CASSPKSTGNEQFF
>-|TRBV29-1|TRBJ1-1|-
TGCAGCGGCGGACTGGGGGGGGAAGCTTTCTTT
CSGGLGGEAFF
>-|TRBV19|TRBJ1-1|-
TGTGCCAGTAGTCAAACACGCGGGAACACTGAAGCTTTCTTT
CASSQTRGNTEAFF
>-|TRBV2|TRBJ2-3|-
TGTGCCAGCAGACTACTAGCATCTGGGTCAGATACGCAGTATTTT
CASRLLASGSDTQYF
>TRBD1|TRBV7-2|TRBJ2-5|-
TGTGCCAGCGGGGACAGGGGGAGGGAGACCCAGTACTTC
CASGDRGRETQYF
>TRBD1|TRBV10-3|TRBJ1-1|-
TGTGCCATCAGCAGGGACAGGGGGAACACTGAAGCTTTCTTT
CAISRDRGNTEAFF
>-|TRBV19|TRBJ2-1|once
TGTGCCAGTAGTATAGAAAGGGGCCTTTACAATGAGCAGTTCTTC
CASSIERGLYNEQFF
>-|TRBV2|TRBJ1-1|-
TGTGCCAGCCGGGGGGACACTGAAGCTTTCTTT
CASRGDTEAFF
>TRBD1|TRBV29-1|TRBJ2-7|-
TGCAGCGTTGAGGGGACAGGGCTCCCCTACGAGCAGTACTTC
CSVEGTGLPYEQYF
>-|TRBV2|TRBJ2-5|-
TGTGCCAGCACCAGTCAGGGGCAGGAGACCCAGTACTTC
CASTSQGQETQYF
>-|TRBV29-1|TRBJ2-2|-
TGCAGCGTTGAACCGGTTAACACCGGGGAGCTGTTTTTT
CSVEPVNTGELFF
>-|TRBV5-4|TRBJ1-2|-
TGTGCCAGCAGCTCGATCGGGAGCTATGGCTACACCTTC
CASSSIGSYGYTF
>TRBD1|TRBV18|TRBJ1-4|-
TGTGCCAGCTCATTGGACAGGGGCACAACTAATGAAAAACTGTTTTTT
CASSLDRGTTNEKLFF